This TCR beta chain is drawn from a study of blood T cell repertoires in COVID-19. In the study overall: Both acute and convalescent COVID-19 samples were obtained from the United States, Italy and Spain.

Cohorts were determined from participant-reported clinical history. In the original analysis: Quantification of nucleated cells was approximated via reference gene primer amplification. Here immunoSEQ multiplex PCR was the method, and the copy in TCRdb shows in-frame clones only, minus some. V, J and clone size reflect that table, while D and trimming were determined from the DNA. The table lists 300,000 or so clones, approximately 86% of them singletons, with around 4.4% in the top ten. Germline-derived CDR1 and CDR2 are MNHEY and SVGEGT. Trimming cost V 6 bases and J 7 bases; bases outside gene matches: 8. The CDR3 is made up of 15 amino acids.

This rearrangement joins TRBV6-2 or TRBV6-3 to TRBJ2-5, with 13 bases aligning to TRBD2. The sequence was obtained from a middle-aged woman with acute COVID-19. What was sequenced was PBMCs or T cells enriched from blood (not recorded which). CDR3 sequence: CASSQGLAGLGTQYF. CDR3 bases: TGTGCCAGCAGCCAGGGACTAGCGGGGTTGGGGACCCAGTACTTC.